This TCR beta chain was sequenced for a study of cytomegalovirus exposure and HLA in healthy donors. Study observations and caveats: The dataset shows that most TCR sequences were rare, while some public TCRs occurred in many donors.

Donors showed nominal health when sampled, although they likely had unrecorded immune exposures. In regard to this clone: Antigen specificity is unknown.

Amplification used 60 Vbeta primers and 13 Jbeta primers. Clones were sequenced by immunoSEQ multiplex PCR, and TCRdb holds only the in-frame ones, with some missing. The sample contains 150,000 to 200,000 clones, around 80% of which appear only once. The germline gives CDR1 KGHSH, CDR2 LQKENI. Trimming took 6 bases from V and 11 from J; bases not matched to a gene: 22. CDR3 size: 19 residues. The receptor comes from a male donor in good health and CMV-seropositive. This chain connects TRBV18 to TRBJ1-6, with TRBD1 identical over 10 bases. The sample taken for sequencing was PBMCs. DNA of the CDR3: TGTGCCAGCTCTCCCCGACAGGGGGCTCAGTTCACCTTATTCCCACCCCTCCACTTT. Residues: CASSPRQGAQFTLFPPLHF.